One and the same sample provided the 28 T cell receptor beta chains below, sequenced in a study of blood T cell repertoires in COVID-19. Profiling relied on immunoSEQ multiplex PCR, and the TCRdb table lists in-frame clones only, not all of them. In the table there are 120,000 to 150,000 clones, roughly 84% of which are singletons. Material for sequencing was peripheral blood. These receptors came from a man aged 25 to 45 with COVID-19, enrolled during active disease.

This chain uses TRBV4-2 with TRBJ2-2, with unresolved D. CDR1 and CDR2 (germline): LGHNA, YNFKEQ. The CDR3 runs to 14 residues. V lost 3 bases, J lost 4 bases, and 9 bases lay in between. CDR3 nucleotide sequence: TGTGCCAGCAGCCAGACCCGGAGCACCGGGGAGCTGTTTTTT. Its protein is CASSQTRSTGELFF.

V usage is TRBV30 and J usage is TRBJ2-1, with a possible D match to TRBD1 (6 bases). The V gene's germline CDR1 is GTSNPN and CDR2 SVGIG (reference sequence). The CDR3 is 14 amino acids. The V end was cut by 4 bases, the J end by 2 bases, with 12 bases between. The CDR3: CAWIPGEAYNEQFF. CDR3 nucleotide sequence: TGTGCCTGGATACCAGGGGAAGCCTACAATGAGCAGTTCTTC.

This chain uses TRBV21-1 with TRBJ2-1; the table's TRBD2 call for D was not verified on the DNA. TRBV21-1 is a pseudogene segment. The CDR3 covers 17 residues. The CDR3 loop is CASSPYWEGRAWNEQFF. The CDR3 DNA follows: TGTGCCAGCAGCCCCTACTGGGAAGGGAGGGCCTGGAATGAGCAGTTCTTC.

The V gene is TRBV30, the J gene TRBJ2-7; 10 bases agree with TRBD2. CDR3 length: 14 residues. V was clipped by 6 bases and J by 2 bases; unmatched bases: 7. CDR1 is GTSNPN and CDR2 is SVGIG in the germline V gene (reference sequence). The CDR3 sequence is CACQPGTSAYEQYF. Here the CDR3 DNA reads TGTGCCTGCCAACCCGGGACTAGCGCCTACGAGCAGTACTTC. Full variable domain (rest looked up from reference TRBV30 and TRBJ2-7): SQTIHQWPATLVQPVGSPLSLECTVEGTSNPNLYWYRQAAGRGLQLLFYSVGIGQISSEVPQNLSASRPQDRQFILSSKKLLLSDSGFYLCACQPGTSAYEQYFGPGTRLTVT.

The chain links TRBV11-2 to TRBJ1-6; 7 bases line up with TRBD1. CDR1 SGHAT and CDR2 FQNNGV come from the germline V gene. V shed 5 bases and J 10 bases; nucleotides not matched to a gene: 8. The CDR3 runs 14 residues. The CDR3: CASSNDRVTSPLHF. CDR3 in DNA: TGTGCCAGCAGCAATGACAGGGTAACGTCACCCCTCCACTTT.

This chain uses TRBV11-2 with TRBJ2-7; 9 positions match TRBD1. The germline V gene has CDR1 SGHAT and CDR2 FQNNGV. V dropped 3 bases and J dropped 7; count of bases not matched to a gene: 10. The CDR3 runs to 15 residues. Here the CDR3 reads CASSFRPGQGTEQYF. The CDR3 region has the DNA TGTGCCAGCAGCTTTCGACCGGGACAGGGAACTGAGCAGTACTTC. The variable domain in full, completed from reference TRBV11-2 and TRBJ2-7, reads EAGVAQSPRYKIIEKRQSVAFWCNPISGHATLYWYQQILGQGPKLLIQFQNNGVVDDSQLPKDRFSAERLKGVDSTLKIQPAKLEDSAVYLCASSFRPGQGTEQYFGPGTRLTVT.

The CDR3 DNA reads TGTGCCAGCAGGCGGTCGGGACAGGGCATAGAGACCCAGTACTTC. As protein: CASRRSGQGIETQYF. The chain recombines TRBV5-6 with TRBJ2-5; TRBD1 aligns across 9 bases. The CDR3 has 15 amino acids. The germline V gene has CDR1 SGHDT and CDR2 YYEEEE. Unmatched junction bases numbered 9, after V lost 5 bases and J lost 4 bases.

In this sample, this clone turned up a few times. The chain is built from TRBV10-2 and TRBJ2-3, with 10 nucleotides matching TRBD2. Germline V lookup: CDR1 WSHSY, CDR2 SAAADI. The CDR3 consists of 14 residues. V shed 7 bases and J 2 bases; nucleotides not matched to a gene: 3. The CDR3 reads CASKGLADTDTQYF. As DNA, the CDR3 is TGCGCCAGCAAAGGACTAGCGGACACAGATACGCAGTATTTT.

This clone was observed a few times. The chain uses TRBV13 and TRBJ2-1, with 11 bases matching TRBD2. V lost 5 bases to trimming and J lost 11 bases; unmatched junction nucleotides: 8. The CDR3 consists of 14 residues. Germline CDR1 reads PRHDT; CDR2 reads FYEKMQ (reference sequence). The CDR3 DNA sequence: TGTGCCAGCAGCGCTCGACTAGCGGGGTCTAAGCAGTTCTTC. Protein: CASSARLAGSKQFF.

The chain has TRBV27 and TRBJ2-1; TRBD1 is a possible D gene (7 bases). Trimming left V 1 base short and J 9 bases short, with 19 bases between. The germline gives CDR1 MNHEY, CDR2 SMNVEV (reference sequence). This CDR3 has 16 amino acids. In DNA, the CDR3 is TGTGCCAGCAGTTTATACGGGAGCCAGGGGGTGGGTGAGCAGTTCTTC. Translating gives CASSLYGSQGVGEQFF.

The rearrangement links TRBV2 to TRBJ2-7; the match to TRBD1 covers 9 bases. This CDR3 is built from 13 residues. The V segment lost 7 bases and the J segment 5 bases; nucleotides outside the gene matches: 6. The germline gives CDR1 SNHLY, CDR2 FYNNEI. This CDR3 is CASIRDRDDEQYF. CDR3 nucleotide sequence: TGTGCCAGCATTCGGGACAGGGACGACGAGCAGTACTTC. Full variable domain (missing parts from reference TRBV2 and TRBJ2-7): EPEVTQTPSHQVTQMGQEVILRCVPISNHLYFYWYRQILGQKVEFLVSFYNNEISEKSEIFDDQFSVERPDGSNFTLKIRSTKLEDSAMYFCASIRDRDDEQYFGPGTRLTVT.

This chain connects TRBV6-2 or TRBV6-3 to TRBJ2-7; 9 nucleotides match TRBD1. V was clipped by 5 bases and J by 3 bases; unmatched bases: 2. Germline V lookup: CDR1 MNHEY, CDR2 SVGEGT. CDR3 length: 13 amino acids. The CDR3 DNA follows: TGTGCCAGCAGTCGGGACAGGGTCTACGAGCAGTACTTC. This codes for CASSRDRVYEQYF.

V is TRBV11-3 and J is TRBJ2-2; D not certain. The CDR3 consists of 13 residues. V was shortened by 2 bases and J by 6 bases, with 7 bases between the two germline ends. CDR1 and CDR2 from the germline V gene are SGHNT and YENEEA. The CDR3: CASSLYGSGELFF. CDR3 coding DNA: TGTGCCAGCAGCTTATACGGTTCCGGGGAGCTGTTTTTT.

The rearrangement uses TRBV20-1 and TRBJ1-2; no clear D gene. V was trimmed by 5 bases and J by 6 bases, leaving 7 bases between them. Germline assignment: CDR1 DFQATT and CDR2 SNEGSKA (reference sequence). The CDR3 sequence is 10 residues long. This chain's CDR3 is CSAGLDGYTF. The CDR3 coding sequence is TGCAGTGCTGGGCTCGATGGCTACACCTTC.

This CDR3 reads CSVSGSGTYNEQFF. CDR3 nucleotides: TGCAGCGTTTCAGGCAGCGGGACTTACAATGAGCAGTTCTTC. V usage is TRBV29-1 and J usage is TRBJ2-1; 7 nucleotides line up with TRBD2. The CDR3 is 14 residues long. Germline V CDR1 and CDR2: SQVTM, ANQGSEA. The V and J ends lost 5 bases and 4 bases, in that order; junction bases with no gene match: 8.

The CDR3 sequence is CASSLVRSSYEQYF. The CDR3 DNA follows: TGTGCCAGCAGCTTAGTCAGGTCCAGCTACGAGCAGTACTTC. The chain combines TRBV7-8 with TRBJ2-7; D is uncertain. Germline CDR1 is SGHVS and CDR2 is FQNEAQ. The V and J ends lost 1 base and 3 bases respectively, with 10 bases between them. There are 14 residues in the CDR3.

The genes are TRBV3-1 (or the pseudogene TRBV3-2) and TRBJ2-7, with D tentatively TRBD1 (6 bases). Trimming removed 6 bases at V and 7 bases at J, with 19 bases between. The V gene's germline CDR1 is LGHDT and CDR2 YNNKEL (reference sequence). This CDR3 has 14 residues. The CDR3 sequence is CASSPIAQGGEQYF. CDR3 DNA sequence: TGTGCCAGCAGTCCAATCGCACAGGGCGGAGAGCAGTACTTC.

The rearrangement uses TRBV11-2 and TRBJ2-2, with 9 positions matching TRBD1. This CDR3 contains 14 residues. Germline CDR1 SGHAT, CDR2 FQNNGV. V lost 4 bases to trimming and J lost 5 bases; unmatched junction nucleotides: 2. CDR3 region: CASSSTGGTGELFF. In DNA form, the CDR3 reads TGTGCCAGCAGCTCGACAGGGGGTACCGGGGAGCTGTTTTTT.

The V call is TRBV5-6, the J call TRBJ1-1; D gene ambiguous. Germline CDR1 is SGHDT and CDR2 is YYEEEE. This CDR3 comprises 17 residues. V lost 3 bases, J lost 3 bases, and 21 bases lay in between. The CDR3: CASSSLRVSLRDTEAFF. The CDR3, as DNA: TGTGCCAGCAGCTCACTTCGGGTCTCCTTACGGGACACTGAAGCTTTCTTT.

J is TRBJ1-5 and V is TRBV9; D remains ambiguous. Germline assignment: CDR1 SGDLS and CDR2 YYNGEE. There are 12 residues in the CDR3. Trimming removed 0 bases at V and 5 bases at J, with 3 bases between. In nucleotides, the CDR3 is TGTGCCAGCAGCGTAGGAGATCAGCCCCAGCATTTT. Translated: CASSVGDQPQHF.

This clone occurred a few times. The chain joins TRBV6-6 to TRBJ1-3; D uncertain. The CDR3 covers 15 residues. Trimming cost V 5 bases and J 2 bases, with 13 bases left between them. From germline, CDR1 is MNHNY and CDR2 SVGAGI (reference sequence). The CDR3 region is CASSRSHEAGNTIYF. The CDR3 DNA is TGTGCCAGCAGTCGATCCCATGAGGCTGGAAACACCATATATTTT.

The V call is TRBV5-1, the J call TRBJ2-7; perhaps TRBD2 as D (5 bases). CDR1 is SGHRS, CDR2 YFSETQ, per germline. The CDR3 extends over 15 amino acids. V was shortened by 3 bases and J by 2 bases, with 15 bases between the two germline ends. CDR3 region: CASSWTVSQAYEQYF. The CDR3 DNA reads TGCGCCAGCAGCTGGACTGTCTCCCAAGCCTACGAGCAGTACTTC.

This chain connects TRBV24-1 to TRBJ2-3; the match to TRBD2 covers 13 bases. V gave up 4 bases and J gave up 1 base; unmatched junction bases: 1. The CDR3 is made up of 16 amino acids. Per germline, CDR1 KGHDR and CDR2 SFDVKD. The CDR3 nucleotides read TGTGCCACCAGTGACGGACTAGCGGGAGGCACAGATACGCAGTATTTT. It is translated as CATSDGLAGGTDTQYF.

The rearrangement links TRBV7-2 to TRBJ1-2, with D possibly matching TRBD1 (5 bases). The CDR3 totals 14 residues. CDR1 and CDR2 from the germline V gene are SGHTA and FQGNSA. V was cut by 7 bases and J by 8 bases, with 20 bases left in between. The chain's CDR3 is CASNILPGRIGYTF. The CDR3 DNA is TGTGCCAGCAACATACTCCCAGGGAGGATAGGCTACACCTTC.

The rearrangement uses TRBV28 and TRBJ1-2; D not certain. The CDR3 runs 14 residues. Trimming left V 2 bases short and J 6 bases short, with 13 bases between. Germline CDR1 is MDHEN and CDR2 is SYDVKM. The CDR3 is CASSLVIPVNGYTF. Here the CDR3 DNA reads TGTGCCAGCAGTTTAGTCATACCAGTTAATGGCTACACCTTC.

The gene calls are TRBV5-1 and TRBJ2-7; TRBD2 agrees at 15 bases. The CDR3 extends over 18 amino acids. J gave up 4 bases and V 1 base, and 9 bases lay outside the gene matches. The germline gives CDR1 SGHRS, CDR2 YFSETQ. This CDR3 is CASSLTSGTSGRQYEQYF. Written as DNA, the CDR3 is TGCGCCAGCAGCTTGACCTCCGGGACTAGCGGGAGGCAGTACGAGCAGTACTTC.

The J gene is TRBJ2-5, the V gene TRBV9, with 8 bases fitting TRBD2. The V gene end was trimmed by 7 bases and the J gene end by 0 bases; junction bases not matched to a gene: 8. The CDR3 is 15 amino acids. CDR1 is SGDLS, CDR2 YYNGEE, per germline. The CDR3 here is CASASSGQDQETQYF. In nucleotides, the CDR3 is TGTGCCAGCGCCTCTAGCGGGCAGGACCAAGAGACCCAGTACTTC.

V is TRBV2 and J is TRBJ1-4; D remains unclear. Germline V gives CDR1 SNHLY, CDR2 FYNNEI. Trimming shortened V by 5 bases and J by 8 bases, and 12 bases separated the two germline ends. The CDR3 sequence is 13 residues long. CDR3 protein: CASSRPRVEKLFF. The CDR3 bases are TGTGCCAGCAGTCGGCCCCGGGTCGAAAAACTGTTTTTT.